This T cell receptor beta chain was retrieved from a study of spatial heterogeneity in lung cancer (dated by TCRdb to between 2018 and 2021). Regarding the research as a whole: Beta-chain transcripts were consistently detected in greater numbers than alpha-chain transcripts, which likely reflects a higher abundance of beta-chain transcripts. Both alpha and beta chains were TCR-sequenced in samples taken at surgery, namely 220 tumor regions, fewer than 80 matched nontumor lung samples and 56 PBMC samples. In non-small cell lung cancer, the study made a quantitative comparison of TCR alpha and beta repertoires among multiple tumor regions, matched nontumor lung and blood. Nonsynonymous mutation counts, determined by whole-exome sequencing of tumor tissue, were related to TCR repertoire features. In the raw uncorrected reads, each unique combination of TCR and UMI appeared more than ten times on average.

What the work shows at the level of the full study, not this receptor alone: Confirming at a functional level the hypothesis that regional TCRs recognize regional mutations was considered to require additional single-cell paired TCR alpha and beta sequencing.

Reading the label with the study, this specimen's time point is: sample taken at primary tumor resection. Without any cell sorting, TCR sequencing was performed on whole RNA extracted either from tumor and nontumor lung tissue or from cryopreserved PBMC samples. Donors were some 78 patients with early-stage, untreated non-small cell lung cancer from the lung TRACERx cohort. Only patients with enough RNA available from two or more tumor regions were chosen for TCR sequencing. For this chain, trimming is 3 bases at the V end and 3 bases at the J end, and the number of junction bases without a gene match is 8. From the germline V gene (reference sequence), CDR1 is DFQATT and CDR2 is SNEGSKA. Counted from cysteine to valine, this CDR3 has 14 amino acids. Only the CDR3 DNA is retained, 42 bases long and in frame from the first base. This clonotype was detected many times. Its antigen is currently not known. No clone much larger than this one lies a single base away; base qualities are absent. This beta chain represents an off-target read in a library built for alpha chains; its size is of limited meaning.

Libraries were constructed by 5' RACE. The sample was run on a NextSeq 500. In the TCR library protocol, a unique molecular identifier was attached to each TCR cDNA molecule so that PCR and sequencing errors could be corrected. The published analysis was carried out like this. TCR identification, UMI-based error correction and CDR3 extraction were performed with Decombinator tools. TCRs above a frequency of 2 per 1,000, corresponding to the top 1% of the tumor frequency distribution, were defined as expanded. Renyi diversity was computed with the R vegan package after each repertoire had been subsampled 100 times to 5,000 TCRs. CDR3 similarity networks were built from amino acid triplet string-kernel similarity, with CDR3s being connected when pairwise similarity was above 0.82. TCRdb cleaned the public reads at Q25 with fastp, built clones with MiXCR and kept in-frame beta chains. Identical CDR3 protein sequences are pooled into one entry, listed with their most common genes and DNA. The V and J calls were determined by TCRdb, not by the authors. This sample holds approximately 12,000 distinct CDR3 sequences; around 5.2% were observed only once. In total, the top ten clones hold about 36% of the sample.

The sample in question was lung tumor tissue, obtained at surgery. The chain uses TRBV20-1 and TRBJ2-7; a stretch of 7 junction bases matches TRBD2. The TCR comes from a human donor with early-stage non-small cell lung cancer. The CDR3: CSASGERGNYEQYV. The base sequence is TGCAGTGCTAGCGGGGAGCGGGGTAACTACGAGCAGTACGTC.